These 26 T cell receptor beta chains share one sample of origin, sequenced in a study of tumor-infiltrating lymphocytes in glioblastoma multiforme. Multiple V-beta primers and a C-beta primer amplified TCRB from RNA. TCRdb ran MiXCR on the multiplex PCR reads and lists one entry per CDR3 protein. In the table there are fewer than 25,000 distinct CDR3 sequences, about two thirds of which are singletons. The sequenced sample was peripheral blood. The receptors shown here come from a male donor with glioblastoma.

This clonotype has just a few counts. The chain employs TRBV11-1 and TRBJ2-1; possible D gene TRBD1, 5 bases. The CDR3 length is 13 residues. Looked up from germline, CDR1 is SGHAT and CDR2 is FQDESV (reference sequence). V lost 7 bases to trimming and J lost 8 bases, with 15 bases between them. CDR3 DNA: TGTGCCAGCAACCTTGGGGTAGGGGATGAGCAGTTCTTC. Translation: CASNLGVGDEQFF. The full variable domain, completed using reference TRBV11-1 and TRBJ2-1, is EAEVAQSPRYKITEKSQAVAFWCDPISGHATLYWYRQILGQGPELLVQFQDESVVDDSQLPKDRFSAERLKGVDSTLKIQPAELGDSAMYLCASNLGVGDEQFFGPGTRLTVL.

This clonotype was detected many times. The V and J genes are TRBV14 and TRBJ2-7, with D tentatively TRBD2 (6 bases). The V gene's germline CDR1 is SGHDN and CDR2 FVKESK. The CDR3 has 13 residues. Trimming removed 3 bases from V and 5 bases from J, with 11 bases in between. CDR3 region: CASSHGTGDEQYF. The DNA for the CDR3 is TGTGCCAGCAGCCATGGGACTGGGGACGAGCAGTACTTC. The whole variable domain, filled in from reference TRBV14 and TRBJ2-7, reads EAGVTQFPSHSVIEKGQTVTLRCDPISGHDNLYWYRRVMGKEIKFLLHFVKESKQDESGMPNNRFLAERTGGTYSTLKVQPAELEDSGVYFCASSHGTGDEQYFGPGTRLTVT.

As regards this clonotype: The junction does not match germline at one end; this may be a read error. This chain connects TRBV11-2 to TRBJ1-1; perhaps TRBD1 as D (5 bases). Per germline, CDR1 SGHAT and CDR2 FQNNGV. The CDR3 is 14 amino acids. The CDR3 sequence: CASSLQVMNTEDFF. The DNA of the CDR3 is TGCGCCAGCAGCTTACAGGTGATGAACACTGAAGATTTCTTT. The full variable domain, rest sourced from reference TRBV11-2 and TRBJ1-1, is EAGVAQSPRYKIIEKRQSVAFWCNPISGHATLYWYQQILGQGPKLLIQFQNNGVVDDSQLPKDRFSAERLKGVDSTLKIQPAKLEDSAVYLCASSLQVMNTEDFFGQGTRLTVV.

The gene calls are TRBV11-2 and TRBJ1-5, with D possibly TRBD1 on 5 matching bases. The V end was cut by 6 bases, the J end by 7 bases, with 16 bases between. Germline V gives CDR1 SGHAT, CDR2 FQNNGV. The CDR3 totals 14 residues. CDR3 in DNA: TGTGCCAGCAGTACGGGGGGATGGGCCCAGCCCCAGCATTTT. It yields the protein CASSTGGWAQPQHF.

This rearrangement joins TRBV11-2 to TRBJ2-3, with 10 bases fitting TRBD1. The CDR3 length is 14 residues. J lost 11 bases, V lost 7 bases, and 12 bases had no gene match. The germline V gene has CDR1 SGHAT and CDR2 FQNNGV. CDR3 DNA sequence: TGTGCCAGCATCCCGACAGGGGGCTATAATGAGCAGTATTTT. It codes for CASIPTGGYNEQYF.

This chain links TRBV20-1 with TRBJ2-1; maybe TRBD1 (7 bases). From germline, CDR1 is DFQATT and CDR2 SNEGSKA (reference sequence). CDR3 size: 14 residues. CDR3 DNA sequence: TGCCGCCCTCAGGGGGGCCGGCATGACAATGAGCAGTTCTTC. Its protein product is CRPQGGRHDNEQFF.

The V and J genes are TRBV11-1 and TRBJ2-3, with 7 bases aligning to TRBD1. The J call may be in error: the DNA end matches TRBJ1-5 better. Looked up from germline, CDR1 is SGHAT and CDR2 is FQDESV (reference sequence). The CDR3 totals 16 residues. The CDR3 sequence is CASSFFGQVGTDTQHF. The DNA of the CDR3 is TGTGCCAGCAGCTTTTTCGGACAGGTAGGCACAGATACGCAGCATTTT.

The chain has TRBV20-1 and TRBJ2-5, with TRBD2 as a possible D gene (6 bases). There are 15 residues in the CDR3. Germline CDR1 reads DFQATT; CDR2 reads SNEGSKA (reference sequence). Deletions cut 2 bases from V and 3 bases from J, with 16 bases between. DNA of the CDR3: TGCAGTGCTAGATATCTTGGACTATCGGAAGAGACCCAGTACTTC. Translating gives CSARYLGLSEETQYF.

Worth noting for this clonotype: Given a much more abundant clone one base away, this may be a read error. The J gene is TRBJ1-6, the V gene TRBV7-9; no reliable D call. V lost 5 bases, J lost 12 bases, and 11 bases lay in between. Germline V gives CDR1 SEHNR, CDR2 FQNEAQ (reference sequence). This CDR3 region has 12 residues. Written as DNA, the CDR3 is TGTGCCAGCAGCCCTGACCGCGGACCCCTCCACTTT. It translates to CASSPDRGPLHF.

This chain's CDR3 is CASSLDWDMTKTF. The CDR3, as DNA: TGTGCCAGCAGCTTAGATTGGGACATGACCAAAACCTTC. This chain links TRBV11-2 with TRBJ1-2, with D perhaps matching TRBD1 (6 bases). V lost 0 bases, J lost 14 bases, and 16 bases lay in between. The CDR3 length is 13 residues. CDR1 and CDR2 from the germline V gene are SGHAT and FQNNGV.

This clonotype was counted many times. The chain recombines TRBV12-3 or TRBV12-4 with TRBJ2-6, with D hard to call. The V end lost 7 bases, the J end lost 4 bases, and 8 bases lay between the germline ends. The CDR3 sequence is 13 residues long. Here the CDR3 reads CASMAKGANVLTF. Here the CDR3 DNA reads TGTGCCAGCATGGCAAAGGGGGCCAACGTCCTGACTTTC.

V and J are TRBV20-1 and TRBJ2-7, with a tentative D call TRBD2 (5 bases). Germline loops: CDR1 DFQATT, CDR2 SNEGSKA (reference sequence). V was trimmed by 4 bases and J by 2 bases, leaving 9 bases between them. The CDR3 sequence is 12 residues long. The CDR3 nucleotides read TGCAGTGCTACAGCGGAGACCTACGAGCAGTACTTC. Translated, it gives CSATAETYEQYF.

As concerns this clonotype: The junction departs from the called germline gene at one end, perhaps through a read error. The chain links TRBV12-3 or TRBV12-4 to TRBJ1-5, with D tentatively TRBD1 (5 bases). CDR3 size: 14 residues. In DNA form, the CDR3 reads TGTGCCAGCAGTCCCGGGACCCCTAATCAGCCCCAGCATTTC. Translated: CASSPGTPNQPQHF.

A few counts support this clonotype. The chain couples TRBV7-9 to TRBJ1-6; maybe TRBD1 (6 bases). This CDR3 is 14 amino acids long. Germline V gene lookup returns CDR1 SEHNR and CDR2 FQNEAQ (reference sequence). V was pared by 4 bases and J by 10 bases, with 14 bases between. CDR3 protein: CASSSPQGGSPLHF. DNA for the CDR3: TGTGCCAGCAGCTCACCACAGGGTGGCTCACCCCTCCACTTT.

With respect to this clonotype: One junction end does not reproduce the germline sequence, and a read error may be involved. The chain employs TRBV20-1 and TRBJ2-1; D is tentatively TRBD1 or TRBD2 (5 bases each). From germline, CDR1 is DFQATT and CDR2 SNEGSKA (reference sequence). The CDR3 runs 14 residues. The CDR3 sequence is CSARGAVSYNEKFF. The CDR3 coding sequence is TGTAGTGCTAGAGGGGCGGTTTCCTACAATGAGAAGTTCTTC.

This clonotype showed up just a few times. It may be a read error: a sequence one base away is much more abundant. The chain combines TRBV29-1 with TRBJ2-7; D might be TRBD2 (6 bases). Germline V gene data show CDR1 as SQVTM and CDR2 as ANQGSEA. The ends were cut back, 8 bases at V and 5 bases at J, with 13 bases in the middle. The CDR3 is 11 residues long. CDR3 residues: CSFTGENEQYF. Here the CDR3 DNA reads TGCAGCTTCACGGGGGAAAACGAGCAGTACTTC.

The chain recombines TRBV5-4 with TRBJ2-7; unclear D gene. The V gene lost 5 bases and the J gene lost 1 base, with 13 bases spanning the gap. CDR1 and CDR2 from the germline V gene are SGHNT and YYREEE (reference sequence). The CDR3 covers 14 residues. CDR3 nucleotides: TGTGCCAGCAGATTACATGGGTCTTCCTACGAGCAGTACTTC. Translated: CASRLHGSSYEQYF. Together with reference TRBV5-4 and TRBJ2-7, the CDR3 gives the full variable domain: ETGVTQSPTHLIKTRGQQVTLRCSSQSGHNTVSWYQQALGQGPQFIFQYYREEENGRGNFPPRFSGLQFPNYSSELNVNALELDDSALYLCASRLHGSSYEQYFGPGTRLTVT.

This clonotype was observed a handful of times. The genes are TRBV11-2 and TRBJ1-2; weak D call: TRBD1 (5 bases). The CDR3 contains 13 residues. Germline V gives CDR1 SGHAT, CDR2 FQNNGV. With 3 bases removed from V and 7 bases from J, the gap between germline ends came to 12 bases. This CDR3 reads CASSFRGGGGYTF. In DNA, the CDR3 is TGTGCCAGCAGCTTTCGGGGGGGTGGTGGCTACACCTTC.

This clonotype has only one observation. The chain employs TRBV29-1 and TRBJ2-3; 8 nucleotides align to TRBD2. After removal of 2 bases from V and 5 bases from J, the junction contained 6 bases not matched to a gene. This CDR3 is built from 14 residues. Germline V gene sequence: CDR1 SQVTM, CDR2 ANQGSEA. For the CDR3, the DNA is TGCAGCGTTGAACAAGGGGCGGGAGGAGATACGCAGTATTTT. Its translation: CSVEQGAGGDTQYF.

This clonotype has at least ten counts. This rearrangement joins TRBV14 to TRBJ2-1; D not resolved. The CDR3 spans 19 residues. Germline CDR1 and CDR2: SGHDN and FVKESK. V was trimmed by 2 bases and J by 0 bases, leaving 20 bases between them. CDR3 loop: CASSQHPLNSISSYNEQFF. The CDR3 nucleotides are TGTGCCAGCAGCCAACATCCACTGAACTCCATTAGCTCCTACAATGAGCAGTTCTTC.

The genes are TRBV12-3 or TRBV12-4 and TRBJ2-1, with D perhaps matching TRBD1 (6 bases). Trimming left V 3 bases short and J 9 bases short, with 12 bases between. CDR3 length equals 13 residues. DNA of the CDR3: TGTGCCAGCAGTTTCGGACAGTTCAGTGAGCAGTTCTTC. Translating it yields CASSFGQFSEQFF.

The chain uses TRBV4-3 and TRBJ2-1, with TRBD2 as a possible D gene (6 bases). V lost 0 bases and J lost 7, with 25 bases in between. This CDR3 has 19 residues. CDR1 and CDR2 from the germline V gene are LGHNA and YSLEER. CDR3 protein: CASSQDPEGGRGRVNEQFF. For the CDR3, the DNA is TGCGCCAGCAGCCAAGACCCTGAGGGAGGAAGGGGCAGAGTAAATGAGCAGTTCTTC.

A word on this clonotype: A much larger clone lies one base from this, so it may be a read error. The CDR3 here is CAGSLREGPEETQYF. In nucleotides, the CDR3 is TGCGCCGGCAGCTTGCGGGAGGGCCCGGAAGAGACCCAGTACTTC. The chain recombines TRBV5-1 with TRBJ2-5; 9 positions match TRBD2. Germline assignment: CDR1 SGHRS and CDR2 YFSETQ. The CDR3 runs 15 residues.

V usage is TRBV12-3 or TRBV12-4 and J usage is TRBJ2-1; D not resolved. The CDR3 runs 13 residues. Trimming stripped 3 bases from V and 3 bases from J, with 6 bases between. CDR3 sequence: CASSFRIYNEQFF. DNA for the CDR3: TGTGCCAGCAGTTTCCGTATCTACAATGAGCAGTTCTTC.

Details on this clonotype: The junction departs from germline at one end; a sequencing error may be responsible. This sequence joins TRBV11-2 and TRBJ2-3; perhaps TRBD2 as D (6 bases). The CDR3 is made up of 15 amino acids. Germline V gene sequence: CDR1 SGHAT, CDR2 FQNNGV. The CDR3 nucleotides are TGTGCCAGCGGCTTTAGAGGGAGGAGGACGAATACGCAGTATTTT. Residues: CASGFRGRRTNTQYF.

This chain links TRBV11-2 with TRBJ1-1; D gene uncertain. From germline, CDR1 is SGHAT and CDR2 FQNNGV. This CDR3 region has 14 residues. Trimming removed 5 bases at V and 5 bases at J, with 15 bases between. The CDR3 is CASSLGKLKTEAFF. CDR3 nucleotide sequence: TGTGCCAGCAGCCTCGGGAAACTTAAAACTGAAGCTTTCTTT. The entire variable domain, with the rest obtained from reference TRBV11-2 and TRBJ1-1, is as follows: EAGVAQSPRYKIIEKRQSVAFWCNPISGHATLYWYQQILGQGPKLLIQFQNNGVVDDSQLPKDRFSAERLKGVDSTLKIQPAKLEDSAVYLCASSLGKLKTEAFFGQGTRLTVV.